This T cell receptor (beta chain) comes out of a study of early T cells in non-severe SARS-CoV-2 infection. Study as a whole: Alpha and beta chains were unpaired, from unsorted whole-blood bulk RNA.

Trimming shortened V by 0 bases and J by 8 bases, and 10 bases separated the two germline ends. The CDR3 contains 13 residues. CDR1 and CDR2 (germline): SGHVS, FNYEAQ. Regarding the study as a whole: The VDJdb matching leaned toward anti-spike CD8 responses and overlooked private and CD4 specificities.

This clonotype was seen only a few times. What it binds is not known. Individual cDNA molecules received unique molecular identifiers. TCRdb fed the 5' RACE reads into MiXCR, producing one record per CDR3 protein. The sample yields 20,000 to 30,000 distinct CDR3 sequences, around 4% seen once. The receptor was isolated from an adult who was a healthcare worker with PCR-confirmed SARS-CoV-2 infection or an uninfected control (not recorded which). V and J are TRBV7-6 and TRBJ1-1; possible D gene TRBD1, 5 bases. Material for sequencing was whole blood. The CDR3, as DNA: TGTGCCAGCAGCTTAGCTCGCGGGGGAGAAGCTTTCTTT. It encodes CASSLARGGEAFF.